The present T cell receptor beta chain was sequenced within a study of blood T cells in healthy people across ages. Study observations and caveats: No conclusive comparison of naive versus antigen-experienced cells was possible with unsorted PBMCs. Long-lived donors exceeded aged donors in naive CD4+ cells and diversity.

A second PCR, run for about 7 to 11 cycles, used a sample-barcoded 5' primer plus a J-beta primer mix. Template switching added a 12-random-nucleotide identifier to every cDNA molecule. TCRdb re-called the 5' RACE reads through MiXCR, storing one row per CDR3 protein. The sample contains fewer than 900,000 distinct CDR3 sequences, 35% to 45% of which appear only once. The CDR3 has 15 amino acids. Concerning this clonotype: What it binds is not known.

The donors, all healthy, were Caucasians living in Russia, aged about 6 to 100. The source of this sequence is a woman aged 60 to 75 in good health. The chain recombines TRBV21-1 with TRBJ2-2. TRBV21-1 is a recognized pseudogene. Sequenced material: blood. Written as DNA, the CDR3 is TGTGCCAGCAGCAAATATCCCTCGAACACCGGGGAGCTGTTTTTT. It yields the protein CASSKYPSNTGELFF.